The present T cell receptor (beta chain) was sequenced within a study of blood T cell repertoires in COVID-19. Whole-study context: COVID-19 samples from acute and convalescent phases originated in the United States, Italy and Spain.

Sequenced by immunoSEQ multiplex PCR; TCRdb stores in-frame clones only, minus some. The top ten clones hold roughly 5.1% of a sample with under 20,000 clones, 85% to 90% of them seen once. Trimming cost V 0 bases and J 0 bases; bases outside gene matches: 2. Germline CDR1 SNHLY, CDR2 FYNNEI. There are 15 residues in the CDR3. Sequencing was done on a sample of peripheral blood. This TCR came from a human donor in a cohort sampled during active COVID-19. V usage is TRBV2 and J usage is TRBJ2-7; TRBD2 matches at 7 bases. CDR3: CASSEAPSGSYEQYF. The CDR3 bases are TGTGCCAGCAGTGAAGCTCCTAGCGGCTCCTACGAGCAGTACTTC.